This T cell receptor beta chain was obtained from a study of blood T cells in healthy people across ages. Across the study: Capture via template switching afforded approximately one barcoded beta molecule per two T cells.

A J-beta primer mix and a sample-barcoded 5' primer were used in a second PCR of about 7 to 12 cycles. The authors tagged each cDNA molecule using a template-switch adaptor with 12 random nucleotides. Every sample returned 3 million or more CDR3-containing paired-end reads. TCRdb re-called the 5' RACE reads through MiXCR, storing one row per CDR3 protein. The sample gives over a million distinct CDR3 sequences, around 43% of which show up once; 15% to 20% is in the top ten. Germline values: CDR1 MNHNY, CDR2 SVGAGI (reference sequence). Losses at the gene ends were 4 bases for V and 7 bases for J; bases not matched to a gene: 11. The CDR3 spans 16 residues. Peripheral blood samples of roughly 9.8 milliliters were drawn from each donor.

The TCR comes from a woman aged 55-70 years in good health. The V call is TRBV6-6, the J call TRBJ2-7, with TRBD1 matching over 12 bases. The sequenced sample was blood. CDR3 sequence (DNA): TGTGCCAGCAGTTTATCTCCGGGACAGGGGGCGCGAGAGCAGTACTTC. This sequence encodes CASSLSPGQGAREQYF.